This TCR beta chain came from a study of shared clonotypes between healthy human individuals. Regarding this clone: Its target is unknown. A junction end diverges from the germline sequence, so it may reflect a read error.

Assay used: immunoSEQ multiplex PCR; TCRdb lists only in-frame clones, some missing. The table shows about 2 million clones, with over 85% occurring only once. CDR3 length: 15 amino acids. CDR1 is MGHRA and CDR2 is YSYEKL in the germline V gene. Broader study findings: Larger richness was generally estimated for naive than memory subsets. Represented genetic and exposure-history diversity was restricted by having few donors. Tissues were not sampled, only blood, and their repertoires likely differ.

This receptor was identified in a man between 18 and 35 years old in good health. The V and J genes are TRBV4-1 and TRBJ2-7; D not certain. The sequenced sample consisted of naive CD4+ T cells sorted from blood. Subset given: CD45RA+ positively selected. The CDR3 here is CASSQSLLSRLAVFF. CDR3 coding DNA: TGCGCCAGCAGCCAATCCCTTTTGAGTCGGCTTGCAGTCTTCTTC.